The source of this T cell receptor (beta chain) is a study of OX40 agonist ivuxolimab in advanced cancers. On this clone: What it binds is not known.

Blood sampling was done at baseline, cycle 4 day 1, and cycle 7 day 1. Generated by immunoSEQ multiplex PCR, the TCRdb table keeps only in-frame clones and is missing some. Of fewer than 200,000 clones listed, around 94% are singletons. General study points: The work left the antigen specificity of expanded peripheral T cells undetermined. Both blood CD4+ and CD8+ T cells showed clonal growth by week 6 at 0.1 to 3.0 mg/kg. Average numbers of expanded clones were greater in CD8+ T cells than in CD4+.

The CDR3 runs 16 residues. Germline-derived CDR1 and CDR2 are SGHRS and YFSETQ. The V and J ends lost 0 bases and 0 bases, in that order; junction bases with no gene match: 5. V is TRBV5-1 and J is TRBJ1-2; 7 bases line up with TRBD1. This receptor was obtained from an adult with an advanced solid tumor such as melanoma, head and neck, liver or kidney cancer. The starting material was CD4+ or CD8+ T cells sorted from blood, obtained in a trial of the OX40 agonist ivuxolimab. The CDR3: CASSLARQGANYGYTF. CDR3 sequence (DNA): TGCGCCAGCAGCTTGGCCAGACAGGGAGCTAACTATGGCTACACCTTC.